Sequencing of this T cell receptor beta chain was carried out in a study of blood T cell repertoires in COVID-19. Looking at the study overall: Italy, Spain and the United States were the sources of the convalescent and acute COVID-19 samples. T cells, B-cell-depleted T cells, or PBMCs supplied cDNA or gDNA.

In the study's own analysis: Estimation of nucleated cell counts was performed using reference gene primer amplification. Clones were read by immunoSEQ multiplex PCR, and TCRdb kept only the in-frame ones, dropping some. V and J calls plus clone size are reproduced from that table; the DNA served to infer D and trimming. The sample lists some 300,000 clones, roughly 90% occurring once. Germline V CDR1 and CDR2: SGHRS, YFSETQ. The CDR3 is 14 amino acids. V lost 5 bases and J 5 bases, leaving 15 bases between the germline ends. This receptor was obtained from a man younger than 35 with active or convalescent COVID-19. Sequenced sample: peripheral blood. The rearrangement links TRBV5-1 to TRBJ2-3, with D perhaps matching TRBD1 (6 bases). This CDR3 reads CASSVRGNVDTQYF. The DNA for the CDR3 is TGCGCCAGCAGTGTGAGGGGGAACGTAGATACGCAGTATTTT.